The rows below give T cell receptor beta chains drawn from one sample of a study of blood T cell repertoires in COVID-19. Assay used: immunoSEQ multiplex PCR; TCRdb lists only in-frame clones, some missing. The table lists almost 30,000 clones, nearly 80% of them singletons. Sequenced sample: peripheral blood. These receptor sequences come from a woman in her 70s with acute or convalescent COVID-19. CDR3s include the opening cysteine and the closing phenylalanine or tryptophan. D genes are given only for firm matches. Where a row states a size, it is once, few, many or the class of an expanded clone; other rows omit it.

CDR3 DNA: TGCGCCAGCAGCCACACTAGCGGGGCCGCCTACGAGCAGTACTTC
CDR3 protein: CASSHTSGAAYEQYF
V gene: TRBV5-1
clone size: -
J gene: TRBJ2-7
D gene: TRBD2

CDR3 DNA: TGTGCCAGCAGTCCCGGGACTAGCGGGTACAATGAGCAGTTCTTC
CDR3 protein: CASSPGTSGYNEQFF
V gene: TRBV27
clone size: once
J gene: TRBJ2-1
D gene: TRBD2

CDR3 DNA: TGTGCCAGCAGCGTAGAATCGGTGGCCAGGGAGGGAGGCTACACCTTC
CDR3 protein: CASSVESVAREGGYTF
V gene: TRBV9
clone size: -
J gene: TRBJ1-2
D gene: -

CDR3 DNA: TGCGCCAGCAGCCAAGATGTATCGACAGGGGTTAATGAAAAACTGTTTTTT
CDR3 protein: CASSQDVSTGVNEKLFF
V gene: TRBV4-3
clone size: -
J gene: TRBJ1-4
D gene: TRBD1

CDR3 DNA: TGTGCCCCCAGGGGGCGCGAAACCGGGGAGCTGTTTTTT
CDR3 protein: CAPRGRETGELFF
V gene: TRBV19
clone size: -
J gene: TRBJ2-2
D gene: TRBD1

CDR3 DNA: TGTGCCAGCAGAACAGGGTCTGGCTACACCTTC
CDR3 protein: CASRTGSGYTF
V gene: TRBV6-5
clone size: -
J gene: TRBJ1-2
D gene: -

CDR3 DNA: TGTGCCAGCAGTTCGGACAGAAAATTGTTTTTT
CDR3 protein: CASSSDRKLFF
V gene: TRBV28
clone size: -
J gene: TRBJ1-4
D gene: -

CDR3 DNA: TGTGCCAGCAGTTTGGGAGGACAGGCAGAGACCCAGTACTTC
CDR3 protein: CASSLGGQAETQYF
V gene: TRBV27
clone size: -
J gene: TRBJ2-5
D gene: -

CDR3 DNA: TGTGCCAGTAGTGACCGGGGGGGATACAATGAGCAGTTCTTC
CDR3 protein: CASSDRGGYNEQFF
V gene: TRBV19
clone size: -
J gene: TRBJ2-1
D gene: TRBD2

CDR3 DNA: TGCGCCAGCAGCCAAGAGACACCAGGGGGAAACGAGCAGTACTTC
CDR3 protein: CASSQETPGGNEQYF
V gene: TRBV4-3
clone size: few
J gene: TRBJ2-7
D gene: TRBD1

CDR3 DNA: TGTGCCAGCAGCTTGCGCGCGACAGGCTACAATGAGCAGTTCTTC
CDR3 protein: CASSLRATGYNEQFF
V gene: TRBV5-6
clone size: few
J gene: TRBJ2-1
D gene: -

CDR3 DNA: TGCGCCAGCAGCCAAGTAATGGCGGGGGACGACAATGAGCAGTTCTTC
CDR3 protein: CASSQVMAGDDNEQFF
V gene: TRBV4-1
clone size: -
J gene: TRBJ2-1
D gene: TRBD2

CDR3 DNA: TGTGCCAGCAGTTTAAGTGGGACAGGGGGGTGGGAAAAACTGTTTTTT
CDR3 protein: CASSLSGTGGWEKLFF
V gene: TRBV28
clone size: once
J gene: TRBJ1-4
D gene: TRBD1

CDR3 DNA: TGCGCCAGCAGCTTAGCGCTAGCGGACCCCTACAATGAGCAGTTCTTC
CDR3 protein: CASSLALADPYNEQFF
V gene: TRBV7-2
clone size: -
J gene: TRBJ2-1
D gene: TRBD2

CDR3 DNA: TGTGCCAGCAGTGAAAGGGCGGGAGGGGATACGCAGTATTTT
CDR3 protein: CASSERAGGDTQYF
V gene: TRBV6-1
clone size: -
J gene: TRBJ2-3
D gene: TRBD2

CDR3 DNA: TGTGCCAGCAGTTCGACAGGGGAATCAGGTGCGGAGCTGTTTTTT
CDR3 protein: CASSSTGESGAELFF
V gene: TRBV6-5
clone size: -
J gene: TRBJ2-2
D gene: TRBD1

CDR3 DNA: TGTGCCTGGAGACGTGGGAGGGCCACCGGGGAGCTGTTTTTT
CDR3 protein: CAWRRGRATGELFF
V gene: TRBV30
clone size: -
J gene: TRBJ2-2
D gene: TRBD2

CDR3 DNA: TGTGCCTGGAGTGCAAACCGACAGGAGAATGGCTACACCTTC
CDR3 protein: CAWSANRQENGYTF
V gene: TRBV30
clone size: once
J gene: TRBJ1-2
D gene: -

CDR3 DNA: TGTGCCAGCAGCTCGGGACAGGGGACCGGGGAGCTGTTTTTT
CDR3 protein: CASSSGQGTGELFF
V gene: TRBV5-4
clone size: -
J gene: TRBJ2-2
D gene: TRBD1

CDR3 DNA: TGTGCCAGTAGTATCTACGGGGGTGGTTTTGAGACCCAGTACTTC
CDR3 protein: CASSIYGGGFETQYF
V gene: TRBV19
clone size: -
J gene: TRBJ2-5
D gene: -

CDR3 DNA: TGTGCCAGCAGCTTGCCCGGGACAGGGGGCGCCGGCACCGGGGAGCTGTTTTTT
CDR3 protein: CASSLPGTGGAGTGELFF
V gene: TRBV5-4
clone size: -
J gene: TRBJ2-2
D gene: TRBD1

CDR3 DNA: TGTGCCACCAGTGCTTCGGTCCTAGGGGCCACAGATACGCAGTATTTT
CDR3 protein: CATSASVLGATDTQYF
V gene: TRBV24-1
clone size: -
J gene: TRBJ2-3
D gene: -

CDR3 DNA: TGCGCCAGCAGGTCAGCGGACGCGAACACCGGGGAGCTGTTTTTT
CDR3 protein: CASRSADANTGELFF
V gene: TRBV10-2
clone size: -
J gene: TRBJ2-2
D gene: -

CDR3 DNA: TGTGCCATCAGTGAGTCTGGCAGCGAAGAGACCCAGTACTTC
CDR3 protein: CAISESGSEETQYF
V gene: TRBV10-3
clone size: -
J gene: TRBJ2-5
D gene: -

CDR3 DNA: TGTGCCAGCCTGACGGGGGGGAACTCTGGAAACACCATATATTTT
CDR3 protein: CASLTGGNSGNTIYF
V gene: TRBV2
clone size: few
J gene: TRBJ1-3
D gene: -

CDR3 DNA: TGTGCCAGCAGCTTTAGGACAGACAATCAGCCCCAGCATTTT
CDR3 protein: CASSFRTDNQPQHF
V gene: TRBV7-8
clone size: -
J gene: TRBJ1-5
D gene: -

CDR3 DNA: TGTGCCAGCAGCGAGGGGAGACAGGGTCCCTACGAGCAGTACTTC
CDR3 protein: CASSEGRQGPYEQYF
V gene: TRBV9
clone size: -
J gene: TRBJ2-7
D gene: TRBD1

CDR3 DNA: TGTGCCAGTAGACCCGGACTAGCGGGGGGGCGAAGCTCCTACAATGAGCAGTTCTTC
CDR3 protein: CASRPGLAGGRSSYNEQFF
V gene: TRBV19
clone size: once
J gene: TRBJ2-1
D gene: TRBD2

CDR3 DNA: TGCAGTGCTAGTGTCGAGCTCTACGAGCAGTACTTC
CDR3 protein: CSASVELYEQYF
V gene: TRBV20-1
clone size: -
J gene: TRBJ2-7
D gene: -

CDR3 DNA: TGTGCCAGCAGCGTGAGAGGGAGGGCCACAGATACGCAGTATTTT
CDR3 protein: CASSVRGRATDTQYF
V gene: TRBV27
clone size: -
J gene: TRBJ2-3
D gene: TRBD2

CDR3 DNA: TGTGCCAGCAGCCAAGCAGATGGTCAGGTAAGAACTAATGAAAAACTGTTTTTT
CDR3 protein: CASSQADGQVRTNEKLFF
V gene: TRBV3-1/TRBV3-2
clone size: -
J gene: TRBJ1-4
D gene: -

CDR3 DNA: TGTGCCACCAGCAGGCAGGGGGCAGATAACTATGGCTACACCTTC
CDR3 protein: CATSRQGADNYGYTF
V gene: TRBV15
clone size: -
J gene: TRBJ1-2
D gene: TRBD1

CDR3 DNA: TGTGCCAGCAGTTTCGGGACTCGCACCGGGGAGCTGTTTTTT
CDR3 protein: CASSFGTRTGELFF
V gene: TRBV27
clone size: -
J gene: TRBJ2-2
D gene: -

CDR3 DNA: TGCAGCGTTGGGGGGGATGGGGAGACCCAGTACTTC
CDR3 protein: CSVGGDGETQYF
V gene: TRBV29-1
clone size: -
J gene: TRBJ2-5
D gene: -

CDR3 DNA: TGTGCCAGCAGTCGAAACAGGGCAAACTCCTATAATTCACCCCTCCACTTT
CDR3 protein: CASSRNRANSYNSPLHF
V gene: TRBV27
clone size: -
J gene: TRBJ1-6
D gene: -

CDR3 DNA: TGTGCCAGCAGTCTGCGGTCCGGGAGGCTTAGGGAGACCCAGTACTTC
CDR3 protein: CASSLRSGRLRETQYF
V gene: TRBV5-6
clone size: -
J gene: TRBJ2-5
D gene: TRBD2

CDR3 DNA: TGTGCCAGCTCACCACTGGGTTTGGGGCGTTCGGATGAGCAGTTCTTC
CDR3 protein: CASSPLGLGRSDEQFF
V gene: TRBV18
clone size: once
J gene: TRBJ2-1
D gene: -

CDR3 DNA: TGCGCCAGCAGCCAAGGACAGGGGACGAGCGAGCAGTACTTC
CDR3 protein: CASSQGQGTSEQYF
V gene: TRBV5-1
clone size: -
J gene: TRBJ2-7
D gene: TRBD1

CDR3 DNA: TGTGCCAGCTCACCAATACCGGGACAGGGAAACGAGCAGTACTTC
CDR3 protein: CASSPIPGQGNEQYF
V gene: TRBV18
clone size: -
J gene: TRBJ2-7
D gene: TRBD1

CDR3 DNA: TGTGCCAGCAGCCAACGGGGCGGGAGAGGACAGTTCTTC
CDR3 protein: CASSQRGGRGQFF
V gene: TRBV14
clone size: -
J gene: TRBJ2-1
D gene: TRBD2

CDR3 DNA: TGTGCCAGCAGCTCGATGGGAGGGGATACGCAGTATTTT
CDR3 protein: CASSSMGGDTQYF
V gene: TRBV9
clone size: -
J gene: TRBJ2-3
D gene: TRBD2

CDR3 DNA: TGTGCCAGCAGCTTACTGACACAGAATTCACCCCTCCACTTT
CDR3 protein: CASSLLTQNSPLHF
V gene: TRBV7-9
clone size: -
J gene: TRBJ1-6
D gene: -

CDR3 DNA: TGTGCCAGCAGTTTACTAGCGGGACTCACAGATACGCAGTATTTT
CDR3 protein: CASSLLAGLTDTQYF
V gene: TRBV27
clone size: -
J gene: TRBJ2-3
D gene: TRBD2

CDR3 DNA: TGTGCCAGCGAGGGAACCTACGAGCAGTACTTC
CDR3 protein: CASEGTYEQYF
V gene: TRBV6-5
clone size: -
J gene: TRBJ2-7
D gene: -

CDR3 DNA: TGTGCCAGCAGTTTTACAGGGGTGTCTGAAGCTTTCTTT
CDR3 protein: CASSFTGVSEAFF
V gene: TRBV28
clone size: -
J gene: TRBJ1-1
D gene: TRBD1

CDR3 DNA: TGTGCCAGCAGCTTAAAATCCGGACTCGACACAGATACGCAGTATTTT
CDR3 protein: CASSLKSGLDTDTQYF
V gene: TRBV7-3
clone size: -
J gene: TRBJ2-3
D gene: -

CDR3 DNA: TGTGCCAGCAGCGTAGACGGCAGGGAAAATTCACCCCTCCACTTT
CDR3 protein: CASSVDGRENSPLHF
V gene: TRBV9
clone size: -
J gene: TRBJ1-6
D gene: -

CDR3 DNA: TGTGCCAGCAGCTTAGCGAGACAGTTCCAAGAGACCCAGTACTTC
CDR3 protein: CASSLARQFQETQYF
V gene: TRBV7-2
clone size: -
J gene: TRBJ2-5
D gene: -

CDR3 DNA: TGTGCCAGTACCACCCCTGGACAGGGCACTCAGCCCCAGCATTTT
CDR3 protein: CASTTPGQGTQPQHF
V gene: TRBV19
clone size: many
J gene: TRBJ1-5
D gene: TRBD1

CDR3 DNA: TGTGCCAGCTCACCGAACAGGAGGGACAGGGTGGAGACCCAGTACTTC
CDR3 protein: CASSPNRRDRVETQYF
V gene: TRBV18
clone size: once
J gene: TRBJ2-5
D gene: TRBD1

CDR3 DNA: TGTGCCAGCAGTTTATCTCGTCCCAAGGGACAGGGCTCGGGTAACTATGGCTACACCTTC
CDR3 protein: CASSLSRPKGQGSGNYGYTF
V gene: TRBV28
clone size: -
J gene: TRBJ1-2
D gene: TRBD1

CDR3 DNA: TGTGCCAGCTCACCACCGGGACAGGGGGCTGGACAGCCCCAGCATTTT
CDR3 protein: CASSPPGQGAGQPQHF
V gene: TRBV18
clone size: -
J gene: TRBJ1-5
D gene: TRBD1

CDR3 DNA: TGCGCCAGCAGCGTGACAGGGGGGACTGAAGCTTTCTTT
CDR3 protein: CASSVTGGTEAFF
V gene: TRBV5-1
clone size: -
J gene: TRBJ1-1
D gene: TRBD1

CDR3 DNA: TGTGCCAGCAGCGATCGACTAGCGGAATACAATGAGCAGTTCTTC
CDR3 protein: CASSDRLAEYNEQFF
V gene: TRBV9
clone size: -
J gene: TRBJ2-1
D gene: TRBD2

CDR3 DNA: TGCAGTGCGACGACAGACTATGGCTACACCTTC
CDR3 protein: CSATTDYGYTF
V gene: TRBV20-1
clone size: -
J gene: TRBJ1-2
D gene: -

CDR3 DNA: TGTGCCAGCAGCCAAACCGGGACTAGCGGGCGCCCGGACTACGAGCAGTACTTC
CDR3 protein: CASSQTGTSGRPDYEQYF
V gene: TRBV3-1/TRBV3-2
clone size: -
J gene: TRBJ2-7
D gene: TRBD2

CDR3 DNA: TGTGCCAGCAGCCAAGATGGGGGACTAGCGGCGGGGGCAGATACGCAGTATTTT
CDR3 protein: CASSQDGGLAAGADTQYF
V gene: TRBV4-2
clone size: once
J gene: TRBJ2-3
D gene: TRBD2

CDR3 DNA: TGTGCCAGCAGCCTCGGGACAGGAGGAAACACCATATATTTT
CDR3 protein: CASSLGTGGNTIYF
V gene: TRBV3-1/TRBV3-2
clone size: medium-sized
J gene: TRBJ1-3
D gene: TRBD1

CDR3 DNA: TGTGCCAGCAGTGACTCAGGACATACTACCTACGAGCAGTACTTC
CDR3 protein: CASSDSGHTTYEQYF
V gene: TRBV6-5
clone size: -
J gene: TRBJ2-7
D gene: -